The T cell receptor beta chain under discussion was sequenced for a study of T cells after yellow fever vaccination. Per germline, CDR1 MDHEN and CDR2 SYDVKM. J was trimmed by 4 bases and V by 5 bases; bases with no gene match: 12. The CDR3 is 17 residues long. This clonotype was counted only a few times. The antigen is not known. The TCR cDNA carried a universal primer site and UMIs from 5'RACE template switching. MiXCR, run by TCRdb on the 5' RACE reads, gives a single entry per CDR3 protein. The table shows 300,000 or so distinct CDR3 sequences, with around 4.1% occurring only once. General study findings and limits: Only a minor proportion of clonotypes was detected across both CD4 and CD8 compartments. Weaker in magnitude, the secondary response showed a faster peak on day 5 versus 15. Abundant clonotypes from the bulk population could have been carried over as contaminants into FACS-sorted repertoires.

The source of this sequence is a man aged 18-30 years who received the YFV17D yellow fever vaccine. The specimen was PBMCs, collected 5 days after the yellow fever booster vaccination. The rearrangement links TRBV28 to TRBJ2-5; 11 bases match TRBD2. The CDR3 region is CASSLQTSGDISETQYF. The CDR3 coding sequence is TGTGCCAGCAGTCTCCAGACTAGCGGGGATATCTCAGAGACCCAGTACTTC.